This entry concerns a single T cell receptor beta chain. J lost 5 bases, V lost 6 bases, and 8 bases had no gene match. The CDR3 loop spans 16 amino acids. Germline V gives CDR1 SGHTA, CDR2 FQGTGA. Recruited during active infection, patients (from Seattle) were subsequently followed longitudinally. Original analysis: Amplifying reference gene primers gave estimates of nucleated cell counts. Here immunoSEQ multiplex PCR was the method, and the copy in TCRdb shows in-frame clones only, minus some. V, J and clone size derive from that table, while D and trimming were established from the DNA sequence. The profile shows about 55,000 clones, 87% of them singletons. The entry originates in a study of blood T cell repertoires in COVID-19.

The sequencing sample was made of peripheral blood. The chain joins TRBV7-3 to TRBJ2-1; 12 positions match TRBD1. This sequence originates from a man aged 35 to 55 with COVID-19, enrolled during active disease. CDR3 region: CASSSVGTGGNNEQFF. CDR3 nucleotide sequence: TGTGCCAGCAGTTCCGTAGGGACAGGGGGCAACAATGAGCAGTTCTTC.